The 28 T cell receptor beta chains below all came from one sample that was sequenced in a study of blood T cells in healthy people across ages. It was with a sample-barcoded 5' primer and a J-beta primer mix that a second PCR of about 7 to 12 cycles was run. TCRdb independently ran MiXCR on the 5' RACE reads; one entry per CDR3 protein. The repertoire consists of over 600,000 distinct CDR3 sequences, with approximately 53% occurring once and the leading ten covering around a quarter. Sequenced material: blood. These receptors all stem from a man between 35 and 55 years old in good health.

The chain has TRBV29-1 and TRBJ2-7, with D uncertain. Trimming stripped 8 bases from V and 0 bases from J, with 11 bases between. The CDR3 is 12 residues long. The germline V gene has CDR1 SQVTM and CDR2 ANQGSEA. The CDR3 DNA reads TGCAGCACCGGAGCCAACTCCTACGAGCAGTACTTC. Translation gives CSTGANSYEQYF.

The chain combines TRBV6-6 with TRBJ2-3; TRBD1 or TRBD2 may be the D gene (5 bases each). The CDR3 length is 16 residues. The germline gives CDR1 MNHNY, CDR2 SVGAGI (reference sequence). V was clipped by 6 bases and J by 5 bases, with 21 bases between them. The CDR3 DNA follows: TGTGCCAGCAGGAATCCCGCTGGGACGTTTAAAGATACGCAGTATTTT. This gives the protein CASRNPAGTFKDTQYF.

In its sample, this clonotype was seen a few times. J is TRBJ2-3 and V is TRBV29-1; TRBD2 agrees at 8 bases. The CDR3 runs to 14 residues. The germline CDR1 and CDR2 sequences are SQVTM and ANQGSEA. Germline trimming cut 7 bases from V and 1 base from J; bases unmatched to any gene: 7. The CDR3 loop is CSGSQAGGTDTQYF. The CDR3 DNA is TGCAGCGGTAGTCAAGCGGGAGGCACAGATACGCAGTATTTT.

The rearrangement links TRBV7-2 to TRBJ2-7; 7 bases are shared with TRBD2. V shed 6 bases, J shed 3 bases, and the junction held 23 bases outside the gene matches. CDR1 SGHTA and CDR2 FQGNSA come from the germline V gene. This CDR3 contains 19 residues. The CDR3 loop is CASSLREGFSLGSLYEQYF. CDR3 nucleotides: TGTGCCAGCAGTTTAAGGGAGGGGTTCTCCCTCGGGAGCCTCTACGAGCAGTACTTC.

This clonotype has just a few counts. V and J are TRBV4-1 and TRBJ1-5; D perhaps matches TRBD1 (5 bases). V lost 0 bases and J lost 5, with 8 bases in between. The CDR3 extends over 14 amino acids. The germline V gene encodes CDR1 MGHRA and CDR2 YSYEKL. In DNA, the CDR3 is TGCGCCAGCAGCCAAGACGGGGGGTATCAGCCCCAGCATTTT. Amino acid sequence: CASSQDGGYQPQHF.

The V gene is TRBV11-2, the J gene TRBJ2-1, with 9 bases identical to TRBD2. The length of the CDR3 is 15 residues. After removal of 4 bases from V and 1 base from J, the junction contained 2 bases not matched to a gene. The germline gives CDR1 SGHAT, CDR2 FQNNGV. The CDR3 DNA is TGTGCCAGCAGCTCTAGCGGGATATCCTACAATGAGCAGTTCTTC. This encodes CASSSSGISYNEQFF.

The gene calls are TRBV6-5 and TRBJ2-7; the D gene could be TRBD1 or TRBD2 (5 bases each). This CDR3 is 13 amino acids long. V dropped 8 bases and J dropped 5 bases, with 16 bases sitting between them. Germline CDR1 is MNHEY and CDR2 is SVGAGI. As DNA, the CDR3 is TGTGCCAGCGGGAGTTCAGGGAGTAACGAGCAGTACTTC. Residues: CASGSSGSNEQYF.

The sample holds one count of this clonotype. The chain recombines TRBV28 with TRBJ2-3; 12 bases match TRBD2. Trimming removed 4 bases from V and 2 bases from J; junction bases left unmatched: 7. The CDR3 loop spans 17 amino acids. CDR1 is MDHEN and CDR2 is SYDVKM in the germline V gene. The CDR3 DNA follows: TGTGCCAGCAGTTCTAAGACTAGCGGGGGATCCACAGATACGCAGTATTTT. This codes for CASSSKTSGGSTDTQYF.

The chain carries TRBV20-1 and TRBJ1-2, with TRBD1 matching 9 bases. The CDR3 loop spans 17 amino acids. The V gene end was trimmed by 5 bases and the J gene end by 4 bases; junction bases not matched to a gene: 17. Germline lookup yields CDR1 DFQATT and CDR2 SNEGSKA (reference sequence). The CDR3 here is CSARKSGQGGSFYGYTF. The CDR3 region has the DNA TGCAGTGCTCGAAAGTCGGGACAGGGAGGGTCATTCTATGGCTACACCTTC.

The chain employs TRBV27 and TRBJ1-6; D remains ambiguous. CDR1 is MNHEY, CDR2 SMNVEV, per germline (reference sequence). The CDR3 runs 14 residues. V dropped 2 bases and J dropped 7 bases, with 9 bases sitting between them. CDR3 bases: TGTGCCAGCAGTTTACCGTTTGGAAATTCACCCCTCCACTTT. Translating it yields CASSLPFGNSPLHF.

V and J are TRBV20-1 and TRBJ1-5, with 10 bases identical to TRBD1. CDR1 is DFQATT and CDR2 is SNEGSKA in the germline V gene (reference sequence). The CDR3 is 14 residues long. V shed 3 bases and J 7 bases; nucleotides not matched to a gene: 6. The CDR3 spells CSASDRGLRQPQHF. The CDR3 DNA reads TGCAGTGCTAGTGACAGGGGGCTACGACAGCCCCAGCATTTT.

The chain has TRBV13 and TRBJ2-1; D is unresolved. V dropped 1 base and J dropped 6 bases, with 10 bases sitting between them. CDR3 size: 14 residues. Germline lookup yields CDR1 PRHDT and CDR2 FYEKMQ (reference sequence). Here the CDR3 DNA reads TGTGCCAGCAGCTTAGAGATGGAAATCAATGAGCAGTTCTTC. As protein: CASSLEMEINEQFF. Full variable domain (outside the CDR3, taken from reference TRBV13 and TRBJ2-1): AAGVIQSPRHLIKEKRETATLKCYPIPRHDTVYWYQQGPGQDPQFLISFYEKMQSDKGSIPDRFSAQQFSDYHSELNMSSLELGDSALYFCASSLEMEINEQFFGPGTRLTVL.

A few counts support this clonotype. This CDR3 is CASSLRSGSTYEQYF. The CDR3 DNA reads as TGTGCCAGCAGTTTAAGGAGCGGGAGTACCTACGAGCAGTACTTC. The V and J genes are TRBV27 and TRBJ2-7, with 8 bases lining up with TRBD2. The CDR3 sequence is 15 residues long. Germline-derived CDR1 and CDR2 are MNHEY and SMNVEV (reference sequence). V lost 2 bases, J lost 2 bases, and 5 bases stayed unmatched.

The chain combines TRBV6-1 with TRBJ2-5; 11 nucleotides match TRBD2. The J segment lost 5 bases and the V segment lost 4 bases, leaving 6 bases of the junction unmatched. This CDR3 has 15 residues. Germline V gene lookup returns CDR1 MNHNS and CDR2 SASEGT. The CDR3 DNA follows: TGTGCCAGCAGTGGTGGACTAGCGGGTGGGGAGACCCAGTACTTC. Translating gives CASSGGLAGGETQYF.

This clonotype has just a few counts. The genes are TRBV5-1 and TRBJ2-6; TRBD1 aligns across 8 bases. Germline V gene data show CDR1 as SGHRS and CDR2 as YFSETQ. Unmatched junction bases numbered 11, after V lost 4 bases and J lost 2 bases. CDR3 length: 18 residues. In DNA, the CDR3 is TGCGCCAGCAGCCCGATTGGGACAGGCCGAGCTGGGGCCAACGTCCTGACTTTC. Its translation: CASSPIGTGRAGANVLTF.

This clonotype has a handful of counts. The genes are TRBV12-3 or TRBV12-4 and TRBJ1-1; TRBD1 agrees at 9 bases. Trimming removed 7 bases from V and 1 base from J; junction bases left unmatched: 7. The CDR3 runs to 15 residues. The CDR3 region has the DNA TGTGCCAGCACCCCGGGACAGGGTAAGAACACTGAAGCTTTCTTT. This encodes CASTPGQGKNTEAFF.

This chain uses TRBV15 with TRBJ1-2; 8 bases are shared with TRBD1. Trimming removed 0 bases from V and 6 bases from J; junction bases left unmatched: 3. This CDR3 is 14 amino acids long. The V gene's germline CDR1 is LNHNV and CDR2 YYDKDF (reference sequence). The CDR3 DNA reads as TGTGCCACCAGCAGAGATGGACAGGGAAATGGCTACACCTTC. It specifies CATSRDGQGNGYTF.

This clonotype was counted between two and nine times. V is TRBV5-5 and J is TRBJ2-5; tentatively, D is TRBD2 (5 bases). The CDR3 has 17 amino acids. V was pared by 0 bases and J by 5 bases, with 20 bases between. Germline V lookup: CDR1 SGHKS, CDR2 YYEKEE (reference sequence). Written as DNA, the CDR3 is TGTGCCAGCAGCTTGGCCGGGGTCCCTAAAGCTTTCGAGACCCAGTACTTC. It encodes CASSLAGVPKAFETQYF.

This chain links TRBV6-2 or TRBV6-3 with TRBJ2-3, with TRBD2 identical over 9 bases. V lost 5 bases and J lost 5; bases outside the gene matches: 11. From germline, CDR1 is MNHEY and CDR2 SVGEGT. This CDR3 has 16 residues. In DNA form, the CDR3 reads TGTGCCAGCAGTCAATGGACTGCTAGCGGGGTAGATACGCAGTATTTT. This translates into CASSQWTASGVDTQYF.

The rearrangement links TRBV29-1 to TRBJ2-1; 8 bases fit TRBD1. Germline V gives CDR1 SQVTM, CDR2 ANQGSEA. This CDR3 spans 15 amino acids. J gave up 4 bases and V 4 bases, and 9 bases lay outside the gene matches. As DNA, the CDR3 is TGCAGCGTTGTATTAGAACAGGGGGTTTACAATGAGCAGTTCTTC. Translated: CSVVLEQGVYNEQFF.

This sequence joins TRBV28 and TRBJ1-5, with D possibly being TRBD1 (5 bases). The CDR3 spans 15 residues. The V end was cut by 5 bases, the J end by 0 bases, with 11 bases between. Germline-derived CDR1 and CDR2 are MDHEN and SYDVKM. This chain's CDR3 is CASSNPGNSNQPQHF. CDR3 sequence (DNA): TGTGCCAGCAGTAACCCAGGGAATAGCAATCAGCCCCAGCATTTT.

The rearrangement links TRBV20-1 to TRBJ2-7, with no clear D. Germline V CDR1 and CDR2: DFQATT, SNEGSKA (reference sequence). Trimming pared 3 bases from V and 2 bases from J, leaving 8 bases between. The length of the CDR3 is 12 residues. This chain's CDR3 is CSARFGPYEQYF. The CDR3 DNA sequence: TGCAGTGCTAGGTTCGGACCCTACGAGCAGTACTTC.

This clonotype was detected only a few times. The chain joins TRBV5-1 to TRBJ2-5, with TRBD2 identical over 8 bases. There are 14 residues in the CDR3. Per the germline V gene, CDR1 is SGHRS and CDR2 is YFSETQ. The ends lost 4 bases at V and 5 bases at J; junction bases unmatched: 7. The CDR3 DNA reads as TGCGCCAGCAGCCAGGGACTAGACCTTGAGACCCAGTACTTC. It codes for CASSQGLDLETQYF.

This sequence joins TRBV9 and TRBJ1-1; D remains ambiguous. CDR1 and CDR2 (germline): SGDLS, YYNGEE. V was trimmed by 7 bases and J by 0 bases, leaving 13 bases between them. The CDR3 has 14 amino acids. The CDR3 region is CASGRGSLNTEAFF. The CDR3, as DNA: TGTGCCAGCGGGCGGGGTTCCTTGAACACTGAAGCTTTCTTT.

The chain carries TRBV12-3 or TRBV12-4 and TRBJ2-7; 7 nucleotides line up with TRBD2. This CDR3 comprises 14 residues. Trimming took 3 bases from V and 7 from J; bases not matched to a gene: 9. The CDR3 region has the DNA TGTGCCAGCAGTTTGCTCGGCGGGGGTTATGAGCAGTACTTC. It translates to CASSLLGGGYEQYF.

The V and J genes are TRBV28 and TRBJ2-1; 7 bases line up with TRBD2. Germline CDR1 and CDR2: MDHEN and SYDVKM. After removal of 5 bases from V and 1 base from J, the junction contained 11 bases not matched to a gene. The CDR3 length is 17 residues. DNA for the CDR3: TGTGCCAGCAGTGAACGGCCGAGACTAGCTTCCTACAATGAGCAGTTCTTC. This encodes CASSERPRLASYNEQFF.

J is TRBJ2-3 and V is TRBV24-1, with D possibly matching TRBD1 (5 bases). There are 14 residues in the CDR3. The germline V gene encodes CDR1 KGHDR and CDR2 SFDVKD. Trimming took off 0 bases at V and 3 bases at J, with 6 bases between the two ends. CDR3 DNA: TGTGCCACCAGTGATTTGAGGGGTACAGATACGCAGTATTTT. As protein: CATSDLRGTDTQYF.

The J gene is TRBJ2-7, the V gene TRBV9, with a possible D match to TRBD1 (6 bases). This CDR3 has 13 amino acids. Trimming took 3 bases from V and 2 from J, leaving 9 bases between them. Germline assignment: CDR1 SGDLS and CDR2 YYNGEE. The CDR3 DNA sequence: TGTGCCAGCAGCGCAGGGGCTACCTACGAGCAGTACTTC. As protein: CASSAGATYEQYF.